This T cell receptor beta chain was sequenced in a study of shared clonotypes between healthy human individuals (dated by TCRdb to between 2020 and 2021). In terms of the full investigation: Two women and a few men aged 18 to 49 years were included in the cohort. To increase sequencing depth and limit assay-specific biases, different laboratories used diverse techniques to prepare libraries and sequence TCR repertoires. For each donor, CD4 naive and CD4 memory were each run on three plates, CD8 naive on two plates, and CD8 memory on one plate. Between about 0.85 and 8.9 billion PBMCs per donor were obtained by leukapheresis. To estimate repertoire size and how much clonotype sharing occurs between individuals, the study deeply sequenced the blood TCR repertoires of about five healthy adults. Broader findings and caveats from the paper: Estimated clonotype richness was generally larger for naive than for memory subsets. When a few donors were compared, the shared fraction of clonotypes was about 5.5% for naive CD4, less than 4% for naive CD8, more than 2% for memory CD4, and roughly 0.4% for memory CD8. Compared with non-shared clonotypes, the clonotypes found in all four sorted-subset donors had higher generation probabilities. Even with the large sequencing depth, rarefaction of the sorted-subset datasets indicated that sequencing was incomplete. Pairwise subsampling led to the expectation that sequencing depth would affect the degree of clonotype sharing among donors. Because the study included a small number of donors, the genetic and exposure-history diversity represented was limited. Sampling was restricted to blood, and TCR repertoires in tissue are likely to differ from TCR repertoires in blood.

TCR CDR3 regions were amplified from genomic DNA by multiplex PCR using the deep immunoSEQ assay. For each cell subset, the extracted genomic DNA was distributed evenly across all wells of several immunoSEQ 96-well plates, and each plate served as one replicate. For sorted subsets, roughly 200 ng of genomic DNA, equivalent to about 30,000 T cell genomes, went into each replicate PCR. The purified libraries were quantified using a Qubit 3.0 fluorometer, sized with a Bioanalyzer 2100, and then quantified again using the KAPA Library Quantification kit. Every immunoSEQ 96-well plate was sequenced on a dedicated single-read 150-cycle Illumina NextSeq 550 flow cell. In the source study's methods: Because the immunoSEQ output included only junctional sequences and no quality scores, the filtering could not be the same as the filtering used for full-length reads. To assign V/J genes and CDR3, sequences were annotated against IMGT germline references using PyIR, a Python wrapper for IgBLAST v1.9. Reads with weak V/J assignments (E-value above 1e-6), missing CDR3, stop codons, out-of-frame junctions, or ambiguous translated residues were removed. V3J clonotypes were defined as sequences sharing an identical inferred V gene, J gene, and CDR3 amino acid sequence. To compute the percentage overlap between repertoires, the number of shared unique clonotypes was divided by the size of the smaller repertoire. RTK rarefaction, the Chao1 estimator, and Recon v2.1 estimates of unobserved clonotypes were used to assess repertoire richness. OLGA was used to compute generation probabilities for all TCRbeta clonotypes that the gDNA method yielded from a handful of donors. The source is immuneACCESS, and TCRdb retained only in-frame sequences with V and J called. Part of the clones is not carried over; for the studies checked, unresolved V genes explain less than half of this, and the remainder is unexplained. That table is the source of V, J and clone size, and D and trimming were worked out from the DNA. A total of over a million clones appear in this sample, more than 95% of them only once. The ten largest clones capture 1% to 1.5% of the sample.

Healthy HIV-negative adults with no recently reported acute infections or vaccinations were included as donors. All donors were Caucasian adults living in Nashville, Tennessee, USA. Magnetic negative selection was used to enrich CD4+ T cells, after which naive cells were positively selected on CD45RA and the negative fraction became the memory subset. Blood was obtained by leukapheresis, after which PBMCs were separated by Ficoll-Histopaque density gradient centrifugation and cryopreserved in liquid nitrogen vapor phase. Analytical flow cytometry was used to check the purity and quantity of each magnetically sorted T cell population. Each sorted fraction had its genomic DNA isolated and then quantified by UV absorbance on a Nanodrop 2000c. Of note for this clone: Its specific antigen is unknown. Nothing much larger sits one base from this clone, and base qualities are not available.

Clipping removes 4 bases from V and 1 base from J, with 4 as the unmatched junction base count. Looking up the germline V gene (reference sequence) yields CDR1 LNHDA and CDR2 SQIVND. The CDR3 measures 15 amino acids from cysteine to phenylalanine. Only the CDR3 region is kept as DNA, spanning 45 bases read in frame from base 1. The sequence joins TRBV19 to TRBJ1-5, and TRBD1 aligns with 7 junction nucleotides. The material sequenced was naive CD4+ T cells sorted from blood. The sample's cell subset or site, from its label and the paper: CD45RA+ positively selected. This sequence was found in a young man in good health. The CDR3 loop reads CASSTRDRSNQPQHF. The DNA sequence is given as TGTGCCAGTAGTACTCGGGACAGAAGCAATCAGCCCCAGCATTTT.